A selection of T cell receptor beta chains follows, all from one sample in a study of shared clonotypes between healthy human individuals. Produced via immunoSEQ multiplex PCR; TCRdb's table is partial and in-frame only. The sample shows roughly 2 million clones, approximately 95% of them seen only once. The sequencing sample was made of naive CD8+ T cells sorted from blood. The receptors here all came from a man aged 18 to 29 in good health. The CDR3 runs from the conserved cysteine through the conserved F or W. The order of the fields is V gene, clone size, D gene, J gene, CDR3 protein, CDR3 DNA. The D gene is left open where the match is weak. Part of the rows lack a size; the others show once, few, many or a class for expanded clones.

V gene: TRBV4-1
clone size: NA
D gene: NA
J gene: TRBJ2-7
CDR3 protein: CASSQATGEATYEQYF
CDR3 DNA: TGCGCCAGCAGCCAAGCTACGGGAGAGGCCACCTACGAGCAGTACTTC

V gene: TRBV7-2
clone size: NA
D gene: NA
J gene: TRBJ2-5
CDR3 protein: CASSLEFETQYF
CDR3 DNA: TGTGCCAGCAGCTTAGAGTTTGAGACCCAGTACTTC

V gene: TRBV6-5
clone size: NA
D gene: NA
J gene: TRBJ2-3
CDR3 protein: CASRRDHTDTQYF
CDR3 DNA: TGTGCCAGCAGAAGGGACCACACAGATACGCAGTATTTT

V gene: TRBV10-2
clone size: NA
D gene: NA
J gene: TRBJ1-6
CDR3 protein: CASRYGGDNSPLHF
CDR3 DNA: TGCGCCAGCAGGTATGGGGGTGATAATTCACCCCTCCACTTT

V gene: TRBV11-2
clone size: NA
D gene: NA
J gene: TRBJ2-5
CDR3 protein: CASSLVLGDQETQYF
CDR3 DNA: TGTGCCAGCAGCTTAGTTTTGGGGGACCAAGAGACCCAGTACTTC

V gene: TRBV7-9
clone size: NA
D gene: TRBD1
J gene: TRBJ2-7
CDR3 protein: CASSFGTGGSSSYEQYF
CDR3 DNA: TGTGCCAGCAGCTTTGGGACAGGGGGTTCTAGCTCCTACGAGCAGTACTTC

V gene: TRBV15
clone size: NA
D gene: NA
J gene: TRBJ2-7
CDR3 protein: CATSRPRDQGGYEQYF
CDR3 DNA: TGTGCCACCAGCAGACCTAGGGACCAAGGCGGGTACGAGCAGTACTTC

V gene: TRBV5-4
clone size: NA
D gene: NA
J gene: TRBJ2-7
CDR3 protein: CASSLYRETAYEQYF
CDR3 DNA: TGTGCCAGCAGCTTGTATAGGGAGACCGCCTACGAGCAGTACTTC

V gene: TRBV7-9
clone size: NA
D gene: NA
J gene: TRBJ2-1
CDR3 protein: CASSFSMGYNEQFF
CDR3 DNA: TGTGCCAGCAGCTTCTCCATGGGGTACAATGAGCAGTTCTTC

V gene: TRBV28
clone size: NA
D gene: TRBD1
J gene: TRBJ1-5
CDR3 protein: CASSRRQGKDQPQHF
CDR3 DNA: TGTGCCAGCAGTCGTAGACAGGGGAAGGATCAGCCCCAGCATTTT

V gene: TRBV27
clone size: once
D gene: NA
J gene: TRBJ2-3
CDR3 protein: CASSPLPAASTDTQYF
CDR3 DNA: TGTGCCAGCAGTCCCCTGCCGGCAGCTAGCACAGATACGCAGTATTTT

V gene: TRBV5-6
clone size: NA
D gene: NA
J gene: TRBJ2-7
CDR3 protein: CASRGGGYEQYF
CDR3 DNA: TGTGCCAGCCGTGGAGGGGGCTACGAGCAGTACTTC

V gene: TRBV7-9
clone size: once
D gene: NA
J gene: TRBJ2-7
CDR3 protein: CASSLPTVSRGPTYEQYF
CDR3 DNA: TGTGCCAGCAGCTTACCGACCGTGAGTCGGGGCCCCACCTACGAGCAGTACTTC

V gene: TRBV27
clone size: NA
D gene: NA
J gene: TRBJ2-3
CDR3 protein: CASSYMTISDTQYF
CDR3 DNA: TGTGCCAGCAGTTACATGACAATTTCGGATACGCAGTATTTT

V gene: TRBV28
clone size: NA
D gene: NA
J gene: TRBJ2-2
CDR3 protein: CASHDPGLFAGELFF
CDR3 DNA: TGTGCCAGCCACGACCCGGGGTTGTTCGCCGGGGAGCTGTTTTTT

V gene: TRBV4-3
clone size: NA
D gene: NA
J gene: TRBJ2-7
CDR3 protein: CASSQDLGAYEQYF
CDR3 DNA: TGCGCCAGCAGCCAAGATTTGGGGGCTTACGAGCAGTACTTC

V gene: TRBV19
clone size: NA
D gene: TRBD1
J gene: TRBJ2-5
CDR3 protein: CASSERGQARQETQYF
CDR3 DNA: TGTGCCAGTAGTGAGAGAGGACAGGCCCGTCAAGAGACCCAGTACTTC

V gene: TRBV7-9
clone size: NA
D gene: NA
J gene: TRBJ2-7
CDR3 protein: CASSPGSIYEQYF
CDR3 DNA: TGTGCCAGCAGCCCCGGATCGATCTACGAGCAGTACTTC

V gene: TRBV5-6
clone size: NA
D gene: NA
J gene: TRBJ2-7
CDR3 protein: CASSSPVREMVYEQYF
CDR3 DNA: TGTGCCAGCAGTTCCCCGGTTCGGGAGATGGTCTACGAGCAGTACTTC

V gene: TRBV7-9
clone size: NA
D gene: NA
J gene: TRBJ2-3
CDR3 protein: CASSPRSQSSTDTQYF
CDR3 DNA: TGTGCCAGCAGCCCCCGTAGCCAAAGTAGCACAGATACGCAGTATTTT

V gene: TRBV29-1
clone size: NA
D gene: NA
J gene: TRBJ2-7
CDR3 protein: CSVEDGLNHEQYF
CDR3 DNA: TGCAGCGTTGAAGACGGGCTGAACCACGAGCAGTACTTC

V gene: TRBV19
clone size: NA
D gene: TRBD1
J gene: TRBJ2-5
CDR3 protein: CASRALIPGQGQETQYF
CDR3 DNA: TGTGCCAGTAGGGCCCTAATTCCGGGACAGGGTCAAGAGACCCAGTACTTC

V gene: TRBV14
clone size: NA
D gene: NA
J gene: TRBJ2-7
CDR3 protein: CASSQVRFYEQYF
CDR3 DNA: TGTGCCAGCAGCCAAGTAAGGTTTTACGAGCAGTACTTC

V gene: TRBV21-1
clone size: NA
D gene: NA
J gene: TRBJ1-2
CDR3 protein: CASRVGQGADYGYTF
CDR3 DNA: NA

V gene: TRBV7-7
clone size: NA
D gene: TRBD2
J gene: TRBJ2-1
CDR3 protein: CASSLAAGGYEQFF
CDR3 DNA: TGTGCTAGCAGCTTAGCGGCGGGAGGGTATGAGCAGTTCTTC

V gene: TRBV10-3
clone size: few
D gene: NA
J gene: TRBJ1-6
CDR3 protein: CAIRDASSYNSPLHF
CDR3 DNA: TGTGCCATCAGAGACGCGAGCTCCTATAATTCACCCCTCCACTTT

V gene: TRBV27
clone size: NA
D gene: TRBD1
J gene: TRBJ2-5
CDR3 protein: CASSLMGQRYQETQYF
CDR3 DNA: TGTGCCAGCAGTTTAATGGGACAGCGGTACCAAGAGACCCAGTACTTC

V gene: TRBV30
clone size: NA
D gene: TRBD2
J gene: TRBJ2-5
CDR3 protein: CAWSSLAGIVAETQYF
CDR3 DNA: TGTGCCTGGAGTTCTCTAGCGGGAATAGTCGCAGAGACCCAGTACTTC

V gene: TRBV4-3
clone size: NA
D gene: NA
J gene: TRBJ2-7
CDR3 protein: CASSQDVGGLYEQYF
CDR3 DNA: TGCGCCAGCAGCCAAGATGTTGGGGGTTTATACGAGCAGTACTTC